The 8 T cell receptor beta chains in this list originate from one sample, sequenced in a study of CD8 T cells in Susac syndrome. With random hexamers, 0.5 to 1 ug RNA was reverse transcribed. MiXCR was run by TCRdb on the immunoSEQ multiplex PCR reads, yielding one entry per CDR3 protein. The sample records around 270,000 distinct CDR3 sequences, approximately 89% being singletons. Sample: CD8+ T cells from PBMCs. Every receptor here comes from a human donor with multiple sclerosis.

The CDR3 sequence: CSARDSMRDYPNEQFF. In DNA form, the CDR3 reads TGCAGTGCTAGAGATTCAATGCGGGACTACCCTAATGAGCAGTTCTTC. The genes are TRBV20-1 and TRBJ2-1; 7 bases align to TRBD2. From germline, CDR1 is DFQATT and CDR2 SNEGSKA (reference sequence). With 0 bases clipped from V and 7 bases from J, the junction kept 12 bases outside the gene matches. This CDR3 has 16 residues.

The rearrangement uses TRBV19 and TRBJ1-5; the D gene is possibly TRBD1 (6 bases). CDR3 size: 12 residues. V dropped 9 bases and J dropped 1 base, with 7 bases sitting between them. The V gene's germline CDR1 is LNHDA and CDR2 SQIVND (reference sequence). The CDR3, as DNA: TGTGCCAGCGGACAGAGCAATCAGCCCCAGCATTTT. It codes for CASGQSNQPQHF.

This clonotype showed up just a few times. V is TRBV11-2 and J is TRBJ2-5; D remains ambiguous. From germline, CDR1 is SGHAT and CDR2 FQNNGV. The CDR3 length is 15 residues. The V and J ends lost 5 bases and 0 bases respectively, with 13 bases between them. The CDR3 region is CASSPQRWYQETQYF. In nucleotides, the CDR3 is TGTGCCAGCAGCCCCCAGCGCTGGTACCAAGAGACCCAGTACTTC. Full variable domain (remainder filled in from reference TRBV11-2 and TRBJ2-5): EAGVAQSPRYKIIEKRQSVAFWCNPISGHATLYWYQQILGQGPKLLIQFQNNGVVDDSQLPKDRFSAERLKGVDSTLKIQPAKLEDSAVYLCASSPQRWYQETQYFGPGTRLLVL.

The V gene is TRBV4-1, the J gene TRBJ2-7; D is tentatively TRBD1 or TRBD2 (5 bases each). The germline V and J ends were trimmed by 1 base and 4 bases, with 14 bases remaining between them. The CDR3 consists of 15 residues. Germline lookup yields CDR1 MGHRA and CDR2 YSYEKL. The chain's CDR3 is CASSQGSGQLYEQYF. Written as DNA, the CDR3 is TGCGCCAGCAGCCAAGGATCGGGGCAATTGTACGAGCAGTACTTC.

The V gene is TRBV15, the J gene TRBJ2-1; D unclear. Germline values: CDR1 LNHNV, CDR2 YYDKDF (reference sequence). Trimming shortened V by 5 bases and J by 5 bases, and 7 bases separated the two germline ends. The CDR3 consists of 12 residues. CDR3: CATSGINNEQFF. CDR3 in DNA: TGTGCCACCAGCGGCATTAACAATGAGCAGTTCTTC.

This sequence joins TRBV28 and TRBJ2-7; TRBD1 aligns across 8 bases. The CDR3 spans 15 residues. In germline, CDR1 is MDHEN, CDR2 SYDVKM. V was pared by 5 bases and J by 4 bases, with 10 bases of the junction left unmatched. As DNA, the CDR3 is TGTGCCAGCAGTGACGGACAGGGTACAGGTTACGAGCAGTACTTC. Translating gives CASSDGQGTGYEQYF.

The rearrangement uses TRBV27 and TRBJ2-1; D ambiguous. CDR3 length: 18 amino acids. Between the trimmed V and J ends, which lost 6 bases and 0 bases, there was a span of 21 bases. Germline CDR1 is MNHEY and CDR2 is SMNVEV (reference sequence). Here the CDR3 DNA reads TGTGCCAGCAGAGCAACCCACGATAGCACAAGCTCCTACAATGAGCAGTTCTTC. Translated, it gives CASRATHDSTSSYNEQFF.

This sequence joins TRBV4-3 and TRBJ2-1; the D call may be TRBD1 or TRBD2 (7 bases each). This CDR3 region has 15 residues. CDR1 is LGHNA and CDR2 is YSLEER in the germline V gene. V was trimmed by 10 bases and J by 9 bases, leaving 25 bases between them. CDR3 in DNA: TGCGCCAACCTCTCACAGGGGCGGGAGTCAGTTGAGCAGTTCTTC. Encoded protein: CANLSQGRESVEQFF.